Listed here are 22 T cell receptor beta chains from one sample, sequenced in a study of cytomegalovirus exposure and HLA in healthy donors. Both 60 Vbeta primers and 13 Jbeta primers went into the PCR. Data came from immunoSEQ multiplex PCR; TCRdb stores just in-frame clones and leaves some out. The sample lists 150,000 to 200,000 clones; roughly 84% were seen once. What was sequenced was PBMCs. All receptors derive from a man aged 45-65 years in good health and CMV-seropositive.

The chain carries TRBV29-1 and TRBJ2-1, with 9 bases lining up with TRBD2. The CDR3 sequence is 13 residues long. Germline loops: CDR1 SQVTM, CDR2 ANQGSEA. The V and J ends lost 4 bases and 9 bases, in that order; junction bases with no gene match: 7. The CDR3 bases are TGCAGCGTTGTGGCTAGCGGGAAGGGTGAGCAGTTCTTC. Amino acids: CSVVASGKGEQFF.

This clone was found a few times. The chain is built from TRBV7-9 and TRBJ1-1; possible D gene TRBD1, 5 bases. Germline CDR1 SEHNR, CDR2 FQNEAQ (reference sequence). V was cut by 5 bases and J by 0 bases, with 16 bases left in between. CDR3 length: 16 amino acids. The DNA for the CDR3 is TGTGCCAGCAGCCCTGGGGGGACTACTATGAACACTGAAGCTTTCTTT. Translated, it gives CASSPGGTTMNTEAFF.

The rearrangement uses TRBV10-3 and TRBJ2-7; 7 bases line up with TRBD1. The CDR3 runs 16 residues. With 2 bases clipped from V and 0 bases from J, the junction kept 7 bases outside the gene matches. Germline V gene data show CDR1 as ENHRY and CDR2 as SYGVKD. The CDR3 loop reads CAISETEAGGSYEQYV. CDR3 coding DNA: TGTGCCATCAGTGAGACCGAGGCAGGGGGCTCCTACGAGCAGTACGTC.

This CDR3 reads CSVTPRHSGAYNEQFF. The DNA for the CDR3 is TGCAGCGTTACCCCCCGCCACAGCGGGGCCTACAATGAGCAGTTCTTC. V is TRBV29-1 and J is TRBJ2-1, with TRBD2 matching 7 bases. Germline lookup yields CDR1 SQVTM and CDR2 ANQGSEA. Unmatched junction bases numbered 12, after V lost 5 bases and J lost 2 bases. The CDR3 has 16 amino acids.

The chain has TRBV14 and TRBJ2-7, with no clear D. V was cut by 1 base and J by 6 bases, with 16 bases left in between. Per the germline V gene, CDR1 is SGHDN and CDR2 is FVKESK. The CDR3 has 15 amino acids. This chain's CDR3 is CASSQVRPTAGEQYF. The DNA for the CDR3 is TGTGCCAGCAGCCAAGTTCGACCTACAGCAGGCGAGCAGTACTTC.

This chain links TRBV15 with TRBJ2-3, with a possible D match to TRBD2 (6 bases). This CDR3 has 14 residues. V was shortened by 6 bases and J by 4 bases, with 14 bases between the two germline ends. Per germline, CDR1 LNHNV and CDR2 YYDKDF (reference sequence). The CDR3 bases are TGTGCCACCAGGGAAGTCGGGGGTTCAGATACGCAGTATTTT. It is translated as CATREVGGSDTQYF.

The CDR3 nucleotides read TGTGCCAGCTCACCACCGGGGACCTTGGGGCAGGGACTCGTTGTAGGGTCCTACGAGCAGTACTTC. Its protein is CASSPPGTLGQGLVVGSYEQYF. The J gene is TRBJ2-7, the V gene TRBV18; possibly TRBD2 for D (6 bases). The germline gives CDR1 KGHSH, CDR2 LQKENI. The CDR3 length is 22 residues. The V end was cut by 0 bases, the J end by 1 base, with 31 bases between.

The V call is TRBV5-1, the J call TRBJ1-1; perhaps TRBD1 as D (5 bases). CDR3 length: 16 amino acids. V was pared by 4 bases and J by 0 bases, with 16 bases between. Per germline, CDR1 SGHRS and CDR2 YFSETQ. CDR3 sequence (DNA): TGCGCCAGCAGCCGGACACTTCTAGAGCTGAACACTGAAGCTTTCTTT. It specifies CASSRTLLELNTEAFF.

The chain recombines TRBV5-6 with TRBJ2-5; 10 bases agree with TRBD1. CDR1 and CDR2 from the germline V gene are SGHDT and YYEEEE. The CDR3 is made up of 15 amino acids. V was pared by 6 bases and J by 2 bases, with 7 bases of the junction left unmatched. The CDR3 loop is CASIRQGARQETQYF. CDR3 DNA sequence: TGTGCCAGCATCCGACAGGGGGCTCGACAAGAGACCCAGTACTTC.

CDR3 sequence: CASSSGTSGGGPDTQYF. The CDR3 bases are TGTGCCAGCAGCTCCGGGACTAGCGGGGGGGGGCCAGATACGCAGTATTTT. The rearrangement links TRBV5-6 to TRBJ2-3; 16 bases map to TRBD2. Germline CDR1 is SGHDT and CDR2 is YYEEEE. The CDR3 is 17 residues long. Trimming removed 3 bases from V and 4 bases from J; junction bases left unmatched: 5.

Concerning this clone itself: As the CDR3 is not closed by the conserved phenylalanine or tryptophan, this likely results from a read error. The chain couples TRBV5-1 to TRBJ1-1; 7 bases are a match to TRBD1. The CDR3 is made up of 18 amino acids. Germline CDR1 and CDR2: SGHRS and YFSETQ. After removal of 3 bases from V and 3 bases from J, the junction contained 17 bases not matched to a gene. CDR3 sequence: CASSYKRQGAFRHTEAFL. CDR3 nucleotides: TGCGCCAGCAGCTACAAAAGACAGGGTGCGTTTAGGCACACTGAAGCTTTCCTT.

The chain uses TRBV27 and TRBJ2-3; TRBD2 matches 11 bases. The CDR3 extends over 15 amino acids. V dropped 6 bases and J dropped 6; count of bases not matched to a gene: 8. Germline lookup yields CDR1 MNHEY and CDR2 SMNVEV (reference sequence). The CDR3 DNA reads as TGTGCCAGCAGCCCCGGACTAGCGGGTAGTGATACGCAGTATTTT. This translates into CASSPGLAGSDTQYF.

The chain is built from TRBV11-2 and TRBJ2-5; 8 bases align to TRBD1. CDR1 is SGHAT and CDR2 is FQNNGV in the germline V gene. Germline trimming cut 5 bases from V and 5 bases from J; bases unmatched to any gene: 10. The CDR3 totals 15 residues. The DNA of the CDR3 is TGTGCCAGCAGCGTAACGACAGGGGCGTGGGAGACCCAGTACTTC. This codes for CASSVTTGAWETQYF.

The chain has TRBV4-1 and TRBJ1-2; 8 positions match TRBD1. With V trimmed by 1 base and J by 6 bases, 7 bases remained unmatched. Germline CDR1 reads MGHRA; CDR2 reads YSYEKL. The CDR3 consists of 15 residues. The CDR3 loop is CASSQASGGFNGYTF. CDR3 bases: TGCGCCAGCAGCCAAGCTTCAGGGGGCTTTAATGGCTACACCTTC.

This sequence joins TRBV18 and TRBJ2-1; TRBD2 is a possible D gene (5 bases). The V end was cut by 3 bases, the J end by 7 bases, with 16 bases between. The length of the CDR3 is 15 residues. Germline CDR1 reads KGHSH; CDR2 reads LQKENI. The CDR3 nucleotides are TGTGCCAGCTCACCGGGAGTAGCGCGAGGGAATGAGCAGTTCTTC. Amino acids: CASSPGVARGNEQFF.

This chain links TRBV12-1 with TRBJ2-1; TRBD2 was called by the table and not checked on the DNA. TRBV12-1 is deemed a pseudogene. This CDR3 region has 14 residues. The CDR3 region is CATAPPSSYNEQFF. DNA of the CDR3: TGTGCCACCGCACCCCCTAGCTCCTACAATGAGCAGTTCTTC.

The chain carries TRBV7-9 and TRBJ1-2, with unresolved D. Germline V gene lookup returns CDR1 SEHNR and CDR2 FQNEAQ (reference sequence). V lost 4 bases, J lost 4 bases, and 10 bases lay in between. The CDR3 spans 13 residues. CDR3 sequence (DNA): TGTGCCAGCAGCTCCGGACTGAGCTATGGCTACACCTTC. It is translated as CASSSGLSYGYTF. The full variable domain, with the rest looked up from reference TRBV7-9 and TRBJ1-2, is DTGVSQNPRHKITKRGQNVTFRCDPISEHNRLYWYRQTLGQGPEFLTYFQNEAQLEKSRLLSDRFSAERPKGSFSTLEIQRTEQGDSAMYLCASSSGLSYGYTFGSGTRLTVV.

This clone appeared a single time. The CDR3 sequence: CASSIRQYGYTF. The CDR3 bases are TGTGCCAGTAGTATAAGACAGTATGGCTACACCTTC. This chain connects TRBV19 to TRBJ1-2; D perhaps matches TRBD1 (5 bases). The ends were cut back, 2 bases at V and 5 bases at J, with 6 bases in the middle. Germline V gives CDR1 LNHDA, CDR2 SQIVND (reference sequence). This CDR3 has 12 residues.

The rearrangement links TRBV7-7 to TRBJ2-5; the D gene is possibly TRBD2 (5 bases). Germline V lookup: CDR1 SSHAT, CDR2 FNYEAQ (reference sequence). This CDR3 contains 12 residues. The V and J ends lost 5 bases and 10 bases respectively, with 14 bases between them. The CDR3 here is CASSQGGTDQYF. The CDR3 DNA follows: TGTGCCAGCAGCCAAGGAGGAACGGACCAGTACTTC.

The V call is TRBV4-1, the J call TRBJ1-1; D call uncertain. The CDR3 is 14 residues long. Trimming stripped 1 base from V and 6 bases from J, with 12 bases between. CDR1 is MGHRA and CDR2 is YSYEKL in the germline V gene. CDR3 bases: TGCGCCAGCAGCCAAGTTCGAGGAGGGCCTGAAGCTTTCTTT. Translating gives CASSQVRGGPEAFF.

The rearrangement links TRBV6-1 to TRBJ2-7; 12 nucleotides agree with TRBD1. V lost 3 bases and J lost 5; bases outside the gene matches: 11. Germline V gene lookup returns CDR1 MNHNS and CDR2 SASEGT. The CDR3 loop spans 17 amino acids. This CDR3 reads CASSESSGTGGLNEQYF. CDR3 nucleotides: TGTGCCAGCAGTGAGTCCTCCGGGACAGGGGGCTTAAACGAGCAGTACTTC.

Concerning this clone: One end of the junction is discordant with germline, which a read error may explain. J is TRBJ1-2 and V is TRBV7-2; weak D call: TRBD1 (6 bases). Germline CDR1 is SGHTA and CDR2 is FQGNSA. This CDR3 has 14 amino acids. Written as DNA, the CDR3 is TGTGCCAGCAGCTCCCCGGGGGGGGGCTATGGCTACCCCTTC. It encodes CASSSPGGGYGYPF.